The 7 T cell receptor beta chains given below trace back to one sample, sequenced in a study of blood T cell repertoires in COVID-19 (dated by TCRdb to between 2020 and 2021). The library was prepared using the immunoSEQ multiplex PCR assay. The clones in this table, taken by TCRdb from immuneACCESS, are in-frame only. Not every clone is retained; where verified, under half of the shortfall comes from an unresolved V gene, and the cause of the rest is unknown. This sample comprises approximately 240,000 clones, over 75% of them detected only once. The top ten clonotypes cover 3.5% of the sample. Sequencing used PBMCs or T cells enriched from blood (not recorded which). All receptors derive from a woman aged 18-35 years in a cohort exposed to, infected with or recovered from COVID-19 (not recorded which).

The gene calls are TRBV5-1 and TRBJ2-1; D possibly corresponds to TRBD2 (6 bases). Germline CDR1 reads SGHRS; CDR2 reads YFSETQ. Trimming removed 6 bases from V and 0 bases from J, with 13 bases in between. This CDR3 has 15 residues. CDR3 DNA: TGCGCCAGCACACTAGCCGGGGGCTCCTACAATGAGCAGTTCTTC. It yields the protein CASTLAGGSYNEQFF.

Comments on this clone: The sample carries other DNA sequences with the same CDR3. The chain has TRBV3-1 (or the pseudogene TRBV3-2) and TRBJ2-5; 7 bases line up with TRBD1. The germline CDR1 and CDR2 sequences are LGHDT and YNNKEL (reference sequence). The CDR3 is 15 amino acids. V trimming: 1 base; J trimming: 2 bases; junction bases outside the gene matches: 4. The CDR3 coding sequence is TGTGCCAGCAGCCAAGTAAGGACAGGACAAGAGACCCAGTACTTC. Amino acid sequence: CASSQVRTGQETQYF.

The V call is TRBV2, the J call TRBJ2-5; D remains unclear. The germline V gene has CDR1 SNHLY and CDR2 FYNNEI. The V end lost 2 bases, the J end lost 5 bases, and 6 bases lay between the germline ends. This CDR3 spans 12 amino acids. CDR3 DNA sequence: TGTGCCAGCAGTGAACGCGTGGAGACCCAGTACTTC. It translates to CASSERVETQYF.

The chain couples TRBV3-1 (or the pseudogene TRBV3-2) to TRBJ1-1; D is possibly TRBD1 (6 bases). The CDR3 is made up of 13 amino acids. V lost 3 bases and J 6 bases, leaving 11 bases between the germline ends. CDR1 is LGHDT, CDR2 YNNKEL, per germline (reference sequence). CDR3 bases: TGTGCCAGCAGCCACCACAGGGTTCCTGAAGCTTTCTTT. The encoded protein is CASSHHRVPEAFF.

The table lists this clone with a count of one. The J gene is TRBJ1-6, the V gene TRBV19; 7 nucleotides align to TRBD1. Germline CDR1 and CDR2: LNHDA and SQIVND (reference sequence). The CDR3 sequence is 15 residues long. Trimming took 4 bases from V and 8 from J; bases not matched to a gene: 8. This CDR3 is CASSNVGTEDSPLHF. The DNA for the CDR3 is TGTGCCAGTAGTAACGTAGGGACAGAAGATTCACCCCTCCACTTT.

V and J are TRBV28 and TRBJ1-4; 9 nucleotides match TRBD1. Per germline, CDR1 MDHEN and CDR2 SYDVKM. The CDR3 is 13 amino acids. The J segment lost 5 bases and the V segment lost 8 bases, leaving 3 bases of the junction unmatched. CDR3 residues: CASEGTGNEKLFF. Written as DNA, the CDR3 is TGTGCCAGCGAGGGGACAGGGAATGAAAAACTGTTTTTT.

The chain uses TRBV12-3 or TRBV12-4 and TRBJ2-7, with D perhaps matching TRBD1 (5 bases). This CDR3 comprises 13 residues. Trimming left V 6 bases short and J 2 bases short, with 11 bases between. CDR3 DNA sequence: TGTGCCAGCAGCAAAGGGGAAGCCTACGAGCAGTACTTC. This sequence encodes CASSKGEAYEQYF.